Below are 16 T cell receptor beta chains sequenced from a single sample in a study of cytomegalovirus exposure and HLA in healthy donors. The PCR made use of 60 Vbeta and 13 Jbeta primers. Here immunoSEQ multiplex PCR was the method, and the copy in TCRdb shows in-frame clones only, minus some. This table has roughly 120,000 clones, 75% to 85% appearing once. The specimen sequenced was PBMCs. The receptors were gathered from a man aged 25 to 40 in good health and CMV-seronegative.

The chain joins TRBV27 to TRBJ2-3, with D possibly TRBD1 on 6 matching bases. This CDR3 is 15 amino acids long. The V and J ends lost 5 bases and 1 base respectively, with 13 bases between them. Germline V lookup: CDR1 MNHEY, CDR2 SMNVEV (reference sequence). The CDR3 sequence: CASSPTGLGTDTQYF. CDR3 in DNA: TGTGCCAGCAGTCCGACAGGCCTGGGCACAGATACGCAGTATTTT.

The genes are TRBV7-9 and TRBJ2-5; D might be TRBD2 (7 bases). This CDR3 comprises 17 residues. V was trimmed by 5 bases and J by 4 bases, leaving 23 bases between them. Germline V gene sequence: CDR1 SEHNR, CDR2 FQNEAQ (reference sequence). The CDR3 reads CASSPSGRGGLRETQYF. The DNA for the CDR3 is TGTGCCAGCAGCCCATCCGGAAGGGGGGGCCTCCGAGAGACCCAGTACTTC.

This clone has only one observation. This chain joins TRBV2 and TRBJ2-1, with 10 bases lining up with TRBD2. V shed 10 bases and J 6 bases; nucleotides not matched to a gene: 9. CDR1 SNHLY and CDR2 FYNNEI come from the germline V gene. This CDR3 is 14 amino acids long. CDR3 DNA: TGTGCCAACTCTCTAGCGGGAGAATTCAATGAGCAGTTCTTC. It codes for CANSLAGEFNEQFF. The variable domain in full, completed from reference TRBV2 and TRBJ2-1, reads EPEVTQTPSHQVTQMGQEVILRCVPISNHLYFYWYRQILGQKVEFLVSFYNNEISEKSEIFDDQFSVERPDGSNFTLKIRSTKLEDSAMYFCANSLAGEFNEQFFGPGTRLTVL.

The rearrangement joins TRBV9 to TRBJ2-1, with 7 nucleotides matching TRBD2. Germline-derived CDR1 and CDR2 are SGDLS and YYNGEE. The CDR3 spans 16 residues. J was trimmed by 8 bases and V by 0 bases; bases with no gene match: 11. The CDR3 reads CASSVVGVRGVDEQFF. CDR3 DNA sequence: TGTGCCAGCAGCGTAGTAGGGGTCCGGGGGGTCGATGAGCAGTTCTTC. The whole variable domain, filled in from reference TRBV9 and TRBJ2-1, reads DSGVTQTPKHLITATGQRVTLRCSPRSGDLSVYWYQQSLDQGLQFLIQYYNGEERAKGNILERFSAQQFPDLHSELNLSSLELGDSALYFCASSVVGVRGVDEQFFGPGTRLTVL.

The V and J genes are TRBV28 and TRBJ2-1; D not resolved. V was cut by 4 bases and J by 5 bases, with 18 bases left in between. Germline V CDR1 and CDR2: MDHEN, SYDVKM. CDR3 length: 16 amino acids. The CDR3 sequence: CASSSTIERVDNEQFF. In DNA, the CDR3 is TGTGCCAGCAGTTCCACCATTGAGCGTGTCGACAATGAGCAGTTCTTC.

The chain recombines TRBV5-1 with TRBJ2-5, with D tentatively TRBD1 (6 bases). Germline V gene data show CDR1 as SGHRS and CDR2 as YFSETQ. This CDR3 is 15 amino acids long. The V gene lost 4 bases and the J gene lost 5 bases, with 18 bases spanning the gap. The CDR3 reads CASSPLSGVQETQYF. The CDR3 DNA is TGCGCCAGCAGCCCCCTGTCAGGGGTCCAGGAGACCCAGTACTTC.

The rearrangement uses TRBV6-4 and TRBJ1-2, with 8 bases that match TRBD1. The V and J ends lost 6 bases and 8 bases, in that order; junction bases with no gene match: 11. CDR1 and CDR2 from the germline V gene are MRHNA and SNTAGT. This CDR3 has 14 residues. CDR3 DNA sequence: TGTGCCAGCAGACCGACCTTGACAGGGGTCGGCTACACCTTC. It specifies CASRPTLTGVGYTF.

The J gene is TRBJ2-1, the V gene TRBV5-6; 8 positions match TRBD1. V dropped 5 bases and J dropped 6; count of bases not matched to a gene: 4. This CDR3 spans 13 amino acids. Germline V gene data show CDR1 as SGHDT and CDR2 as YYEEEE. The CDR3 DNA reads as TGTGCCAGCAGGATCAGGGGGCCCAATGAGCAGTTCTTC. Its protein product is CASRIRGPNEQFF.

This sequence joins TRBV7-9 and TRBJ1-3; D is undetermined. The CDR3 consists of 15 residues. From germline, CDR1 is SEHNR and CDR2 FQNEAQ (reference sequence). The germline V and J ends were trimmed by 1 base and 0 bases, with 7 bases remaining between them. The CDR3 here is CASSLVQVSGNTIYF. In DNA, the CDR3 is TGTGCCAGCAGCTTAGTTCAGGTCTCTGGAAACACCATATATTTT.

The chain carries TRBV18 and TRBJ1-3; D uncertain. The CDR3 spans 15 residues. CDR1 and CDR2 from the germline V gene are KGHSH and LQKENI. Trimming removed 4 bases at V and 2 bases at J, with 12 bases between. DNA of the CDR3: TGTGCCAGCTCACTTGCAGGCGCAACTGGAAACACCATATATTTT. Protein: CASSLAGATGNTIYF.

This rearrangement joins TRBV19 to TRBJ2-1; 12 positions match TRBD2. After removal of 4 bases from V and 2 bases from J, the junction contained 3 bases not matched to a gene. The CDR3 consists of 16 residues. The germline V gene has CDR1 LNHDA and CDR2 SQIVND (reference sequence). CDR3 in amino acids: CASSTRTSGAYNEQFF. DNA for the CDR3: TGTGCCAGTAGTACAAGGACTAGCGGGGCCTACAATGAGCAGTTCTTC. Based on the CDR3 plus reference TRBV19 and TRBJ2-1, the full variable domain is DGGITQSPKYLFRKEGQNVTLSCEQNLNHDAMYWYRQDPGQGLRLIYYSQIVNDFQKGDIAEGYSVSREKKESFPLTVTSAQKNPTAFYLCASSTRTSGAYNEQFFGPGTRLTVL.

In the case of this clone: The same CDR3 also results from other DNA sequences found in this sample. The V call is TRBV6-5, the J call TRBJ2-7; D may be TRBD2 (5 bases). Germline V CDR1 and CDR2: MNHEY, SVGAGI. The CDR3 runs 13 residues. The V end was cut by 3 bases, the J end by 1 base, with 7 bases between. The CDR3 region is CASSYAGSYEQYF. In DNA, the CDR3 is TGTGCCAGCAGTTATGCGGGTTCCTACGAGCAGTACTTC.

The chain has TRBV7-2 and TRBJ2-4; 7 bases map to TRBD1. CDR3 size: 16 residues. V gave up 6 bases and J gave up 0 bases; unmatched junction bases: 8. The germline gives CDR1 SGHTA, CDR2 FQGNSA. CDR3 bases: TGTGCCAGCAGGACCGGACAGGTTGGAGCCAAAAACATTCAGTACTTC. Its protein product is CASRTGQVGAKNIQYF.

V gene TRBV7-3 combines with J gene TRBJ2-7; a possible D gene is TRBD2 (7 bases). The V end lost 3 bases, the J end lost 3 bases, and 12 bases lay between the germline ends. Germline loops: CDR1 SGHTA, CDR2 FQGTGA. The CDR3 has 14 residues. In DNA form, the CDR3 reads TGTGCCAGCAGCTTTGGGGGAGGGGGCTACGAGCAGTACTTC. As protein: CASSFGGGGYEQYF.

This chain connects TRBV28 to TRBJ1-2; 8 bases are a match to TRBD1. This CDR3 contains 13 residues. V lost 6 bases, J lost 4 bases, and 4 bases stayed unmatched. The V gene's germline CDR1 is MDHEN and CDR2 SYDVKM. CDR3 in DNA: TGTGCCAGCAGCCATGACAGGGGCTATGGCTACACCTTC. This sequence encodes CASSHDRGYGYTF.

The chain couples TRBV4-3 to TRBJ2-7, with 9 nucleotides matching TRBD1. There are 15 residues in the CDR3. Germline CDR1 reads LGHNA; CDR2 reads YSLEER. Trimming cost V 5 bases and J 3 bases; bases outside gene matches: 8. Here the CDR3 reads CASSEGTGNLYEQYF. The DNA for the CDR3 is TGCGCCAGCAGCGAAGGGACAGGGAACCTCTACGAGCAGTACTTC.